This TCR beta chain was captured in a study of beta chain features in type 1 diabetes. Study observations and caveats: Within patients, naive, central memory and Treg TCRB repertoires seemed more similar than within healthy donors. Researchers report that Type 1 diabetes patients had moderately but significantly shorter TCRB CDR3s across all four CD4+ subsets. Lower insertion and higher deletion counts appeared at VDJ junctions in type 1 diabetes patients. Researchers caution that PCR might favor shorter templates, equally among patients and controls.

Expressed TCRB transcripts were sequenced because the isolated RNA had all been reverse transcribed beforehand. The assay was immunoSEQ multiplex PCR, and TCRdb's table has in-frame clones only and misses some. Of 95,000 to 150,000 clones in the sample, around 15% were seen once. As concerns this clone: The antigen is undetermined.

Based on CD45RO/CCR7/CD25/CD127/CD95/CD27, CD4+ regulatory, stem cell-like memory, naive and central memory cells were sorted. The CDR3 consists of 14 residues. Germline V CDR1 and CDR2: SGHTA, FQGNSA. With 1 base removed from V and 4 bases from J, the gap between germline ends came to 8 bases. Material: central memory CD4+ T cells from blood. The rearrangement uses TRBV7-2 and TRBJ2-1; D call uncertain. This sequence originates from a man aged 25-45 years with type 1 diabetes. In DNA form, the CDR3 reads TGTGCCAGCAGCTTAGAATTAATTTACAATGAGCAGTTCTTC. Translating it yields CASSLELIYNEQFF.